This record concerns one T cell receptor (beta chain) sequence. Its antigen is still unknown. The CDR3 covers 18 residues. Germline V gene data show CDR1 as MDHEN and CDR2 as SYDVKM. Trimming removed 6 bases at V and 1 base at J, with 22 bases between. Clones were read by immunoSEQ multiplex PCR, and TCRdb kept only the in-frame ones, dropping some. The sample lists around 4,500 clones, roughly 87% seen once, with around a fifth in the top ten. This specimen belongs to a study of hypomethylating agent response in myelodysplastic syndrome. Turning to the study itself: With a mean age of roughly 72 +/- 6.3 years, patients were most commonly cytogenetically diploid. The most frequent mutation was TET2, in about 50% of the 11 patients. Six patients responded with complete response or hematologic improvement; five did not.

Overall study results and limits: No significant post-treatment change in richness, rarefaction diversity or clonality, across all patients or response groups.

This receptor was taken from a human donor with myelodysplastic syndrome. The gene calls are TRBV28 and TRBJ2-4; D is perhaps TRBD1 or TRBD2 (5 bases each). Here the sequenced sample was bone marrow, taken before or after starting hypomethylating agent treatment for myelodysplastic syndrome (not recorded which). CDR3 DNA: TGTGCCAGCAGCGTGCTGGGAGACAGACCAAGGGCCAAAAACATTCAGTACTTC. It yields the protein CASSVLGDRPRAKNIQYF. Full variable domain (rest looked up from reference TRBV28 and TRBJ2-4): DVKVTQSSRYLVKRTGEKVFLECVQDMDHENMFWYRQDPGLGLRLIYFSYDVKMKEKGDIPEGYSVSREKKERFSLILESASTNQTSMYLCASSVLGDRPRAKNIQYFGAGTRLSVL.